This T cell receptor (beta chain) was identified in a study of long-term antiretroviral therapy in people with HIV. Regarding the study as a whole: Information on adherence to ART, viral resistance or therapy changes was unavailable.

Survey-level resolution applied to immunoSEQ assay v3.0. The repertoire was sequenced with immunoSEQ multiplex PCR; TCRdb's copy has only in-frame clones and lacks some. The sample lists 20,000 to 25,000 clones; roughly four fifths were seen once. Looked up from germline, CDR1 is SGHNT and CDR2 is YYREEE (reference sequence). V gave up 0 bases and J gave up 1 base, with 8 bases separating them. The CDR3 spans 16 residues. With respect to this clone: Its matching antigen is unknown.

The clonotype comes from a woman aged 40 to 50 with HIV. Here the sequenced sample was unsorted PBMCs, taken around 21 months before starting antiretroviral therapy. This chain links TRBV5-4 with TRBJ2-6; D gene uncertain. The CDR3: CASSLGLRSGANVLTF. CDR3 DNA sequence: TGTGCCAGCAGCTTGGGTTTGCGATCTGGGGCCAACGTCCTGACTTTC. The entire variable domain, with the rest obtained from reference TRBV5-4 and TRBJ2-6, is as follows: ETGVTQSPTHLIKTRGQQVTLRCSSQSGHNTVSWYQQALGQGPQFIFQYYREEENGRGNFPPRFSGLQFPNYSSELNVNALELDDSALYLCASSLGLRSGANVLTFGAGSRLTVL.